This is a list of T cell receptor beta chains from one sample in a study of T cells after posttransplantation cyclophosphamide. Sequencing was performed with immunoSEQ multiplex PCR; in TCRdb, only in-frame clones are kept and a portion is missing. In total the sample includes 35,000 to 40,000 clones, none of them seen once. The sample consisted of PBMCs. The source is a man aged 45-60 years in good health, CMV-negative, and a related stem cell transplant donor. CDR3s leave out the opening cysteine and the closing phenylalanine or tryptophan. The order of the fields is V gene, CDR3 length, CDR3 protein.

>TRBV29-1|14
SVERYEGGQNTEAF
>TRBV5-1|11
ASSRERGHEQY
>TRBV18|13
ASTSQGNSNQPQH
>TRBV2|13
ASRTQGDGSSPLH
>TRBV11-2|11
ASSLGQVYGYT
>TRBV2|12
ASSEAGAEQPQH
>TRBV4-1|13
ASSQVGAASDTQY
>TRBV7-7|14
ASSPGGGIGTDTQY
>TRBV2|12
ASRERENTDTQY
>TRBV6-5|11
ASRTDTYNEQF
>TRBV9|11
ASGSGTAYEQY
>TRBV11-2|12
ASSSQREGLEQY
>TRBV7-8|13
ASSAYGSTNEKLF
>TRBV4-2|12
ASSLGTGGNTIY
>TRBV5-4|11
ASSTPQGHGYT
>TRBV19|11
ASSIGEGYEQY
>TRBV11-2|11
ASSLSGGQPQH
>TRBV27|14
ASSGSPGQHTGELF